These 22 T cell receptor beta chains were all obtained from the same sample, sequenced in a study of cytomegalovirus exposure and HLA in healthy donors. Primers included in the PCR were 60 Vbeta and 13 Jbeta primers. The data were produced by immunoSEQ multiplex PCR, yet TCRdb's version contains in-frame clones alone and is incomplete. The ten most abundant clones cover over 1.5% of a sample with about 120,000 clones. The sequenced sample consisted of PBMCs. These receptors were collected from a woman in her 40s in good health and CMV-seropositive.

CDR3 region: CASSLSGRSGLAGVRRTDTQYF. The CDR3 DNA sequence: TGCGCCAGCAGCCTGTCGGGGCGGTCGGGACTAGCGGGTGTCCGTCGCACAGATACGCAGTATTTT. V usage is TRBV5-1 and J usage is TRBJ2-3, with 12 nucleotides matching TRBD2. The V gene end was trimmed by 4 bases and the J gene end by 1 base; junction bases not matched to a gene: 22. Germline-derived CDR1 and CDR2 are SGHRS and YFSETQ. The CDR3 loop spans 22 amino acids.

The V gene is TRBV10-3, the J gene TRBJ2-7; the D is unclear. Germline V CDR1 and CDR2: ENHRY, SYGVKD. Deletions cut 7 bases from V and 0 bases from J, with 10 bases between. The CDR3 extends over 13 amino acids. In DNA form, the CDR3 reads TGTGCCATCATAGTCTCTTACTCCTACGAGCAGTACTTC. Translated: CAIIVSYSYEQYF.

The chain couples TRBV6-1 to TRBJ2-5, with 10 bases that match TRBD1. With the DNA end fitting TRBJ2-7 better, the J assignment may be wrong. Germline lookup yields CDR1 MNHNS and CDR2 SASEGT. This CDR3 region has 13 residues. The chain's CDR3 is CASSEGTGVEQYF. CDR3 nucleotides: TGTGCCAGCAGTGAGGGGACAGGGGTCGAGCAGTACTTC.

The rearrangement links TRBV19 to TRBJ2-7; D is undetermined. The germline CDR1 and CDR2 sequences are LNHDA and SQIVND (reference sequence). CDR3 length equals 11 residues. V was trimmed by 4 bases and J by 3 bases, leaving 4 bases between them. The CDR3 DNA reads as TGTGCCAGTAGTACCGGCTACGAGCAGTACTTC. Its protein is CASSTGYEQYF.

Here the CDR3 DNA reads TGTGCCAGCAGCGTAGCCCTAGCGGGGGGCGGGGATACGCAGTATTTT. Translating it yields CASSVALAGGGDTQYF. The V and J genes are TRBV9 and TRBJ2-3; 11 bases are shared with TRBD2. This CDR3 spans 16 amino acids. Germline V gene lookup returns CDR1 SGDLS and CDR2 YYNGEE. Germline trimming cut 0 bases from V and 6 bases from J; bases unmatched to any gene: 6.

The CDR3 DNA reads as TGTGCCAGCAGTGAGGGGGGGCAGCTCTCTGGAAACACCATATATTTT. Protein: CASSEGGQLSGNTIYF. The gene calls are TRBV2 and TRBJ1-3; TRBD1 is a possible D gene (6 bases). From germline, CDR1 is SNHLY and CDR2 FYNNEI. V was shortened by 3 bases and J by 0 bases, with 12 bases between the two germline ends. The CDR3 is 16 amino acids.

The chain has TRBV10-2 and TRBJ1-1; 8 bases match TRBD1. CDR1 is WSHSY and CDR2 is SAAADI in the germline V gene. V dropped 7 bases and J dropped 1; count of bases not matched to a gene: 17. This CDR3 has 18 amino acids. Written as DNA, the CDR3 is TGCGCCAGCACCGAGGGGACAGGCCCCAGGCTTACGAACACTGAAGCTTTCTTT. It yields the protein CASTEGTGPRLTNTEAFF.

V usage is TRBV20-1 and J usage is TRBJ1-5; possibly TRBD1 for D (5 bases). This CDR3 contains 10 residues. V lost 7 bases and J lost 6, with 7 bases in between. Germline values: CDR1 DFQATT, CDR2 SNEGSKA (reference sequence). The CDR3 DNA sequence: TGCAGTGTGGGGGGTCAGCCCCAGCATTTT. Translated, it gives CSVGGQPQHF.

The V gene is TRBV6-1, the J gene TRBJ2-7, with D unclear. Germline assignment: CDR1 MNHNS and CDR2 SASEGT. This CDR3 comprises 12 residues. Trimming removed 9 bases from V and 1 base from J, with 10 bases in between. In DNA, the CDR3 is TGTGCCAGTCAGTCGTCTTCCTACGAGCAGTACTTC. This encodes CASQSSSYEQYF.

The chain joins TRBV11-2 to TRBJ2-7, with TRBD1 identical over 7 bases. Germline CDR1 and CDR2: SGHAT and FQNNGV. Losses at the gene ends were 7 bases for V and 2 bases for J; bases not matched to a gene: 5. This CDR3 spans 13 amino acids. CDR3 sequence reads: CASTPTGTYEQYF. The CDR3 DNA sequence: TGTGCCAGCACCCCGACAGGGACCTACGAGCAGTACTTC.

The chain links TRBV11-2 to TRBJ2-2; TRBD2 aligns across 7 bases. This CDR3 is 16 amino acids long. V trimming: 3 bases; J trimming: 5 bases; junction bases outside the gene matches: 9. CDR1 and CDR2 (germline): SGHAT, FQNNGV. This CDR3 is CASSFVGGRRTGELFF. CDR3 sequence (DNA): TGTGCCAGCAGCTTCGTGGGCGGGAGAAGAACCGGGGAGCTGTTTTTT.

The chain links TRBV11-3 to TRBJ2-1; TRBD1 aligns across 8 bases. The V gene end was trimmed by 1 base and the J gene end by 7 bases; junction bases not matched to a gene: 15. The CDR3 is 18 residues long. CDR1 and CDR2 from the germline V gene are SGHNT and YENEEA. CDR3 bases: TGTGCCAGCAGCTTAGCTTTTATGGGCAGGGGGCAATTGAATGAGCAGTTCTTC. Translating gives CASSLAFMGRGQLNEQFF.

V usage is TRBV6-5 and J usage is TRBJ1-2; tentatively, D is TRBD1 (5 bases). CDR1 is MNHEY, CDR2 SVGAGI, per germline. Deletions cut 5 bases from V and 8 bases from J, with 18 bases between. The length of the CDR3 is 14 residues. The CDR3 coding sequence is TGTGCCAGCAGTGACGGGACTGTTCCTTGGGGCTACACCTTC. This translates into CASSDGTVPWGYTF.

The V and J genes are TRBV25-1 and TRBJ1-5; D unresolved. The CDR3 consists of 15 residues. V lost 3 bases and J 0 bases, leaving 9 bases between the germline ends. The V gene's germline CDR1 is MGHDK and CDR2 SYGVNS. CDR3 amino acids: CASSDGVYSNQPQHF. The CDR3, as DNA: TGTGCCAGCAGTGATGGAGTGTATAGCAATCAGCCCCAGCATTTT.

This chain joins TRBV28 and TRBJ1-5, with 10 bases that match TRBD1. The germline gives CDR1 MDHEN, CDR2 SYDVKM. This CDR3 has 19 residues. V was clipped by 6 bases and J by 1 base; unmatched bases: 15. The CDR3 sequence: CASSLPTGQGIYSNQPQHF. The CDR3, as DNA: TGTGCCAGCAGCTTACCCACGGGACAGGGGATTTACAGCAATCAGCCCCAGCATTTT.

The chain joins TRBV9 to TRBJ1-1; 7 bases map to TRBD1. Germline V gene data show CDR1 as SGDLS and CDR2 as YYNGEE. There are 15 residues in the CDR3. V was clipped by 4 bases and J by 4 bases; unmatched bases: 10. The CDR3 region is CASSPPRGLGTEAFF. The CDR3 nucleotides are TGTGCCAGCAGCCCCCCGAGGGGGCTGGGCACTGAAGCTTTCTTT. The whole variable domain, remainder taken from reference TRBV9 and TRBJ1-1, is DSGVTQTPKHLITATGQRVTLRCSPRSGDLSVYWYQQSLDQGLQFLIQYYNGEERAKGNILERFSAQQFPDLHSELNLSSLELGDSALYFCASSPPRGLGTEAFFGQGTRLTVV.

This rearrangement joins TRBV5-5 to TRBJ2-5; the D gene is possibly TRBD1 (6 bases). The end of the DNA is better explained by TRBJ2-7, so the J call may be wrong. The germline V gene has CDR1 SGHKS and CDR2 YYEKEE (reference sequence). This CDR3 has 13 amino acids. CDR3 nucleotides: TGTGCCAGCAGACTCTCGGACAGCTACGAGCAGTACTTC. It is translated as CASRLSDSYEQYF.

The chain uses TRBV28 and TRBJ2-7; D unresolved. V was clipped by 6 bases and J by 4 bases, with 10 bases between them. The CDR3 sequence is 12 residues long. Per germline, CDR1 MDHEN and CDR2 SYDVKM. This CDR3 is CASSLLSYEQYF. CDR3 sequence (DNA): TGTGCCAGCAGCCTCCTATCTTACGAGCAGTACTTC.

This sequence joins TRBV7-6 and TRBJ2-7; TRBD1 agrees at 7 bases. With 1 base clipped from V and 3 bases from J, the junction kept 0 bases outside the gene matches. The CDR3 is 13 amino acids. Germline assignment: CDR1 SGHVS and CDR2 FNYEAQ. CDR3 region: CASSLGTGYEQYF. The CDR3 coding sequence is TGTGCCAGCAGCTTAGGGACAGGCTACGAGCAGTACTTC.

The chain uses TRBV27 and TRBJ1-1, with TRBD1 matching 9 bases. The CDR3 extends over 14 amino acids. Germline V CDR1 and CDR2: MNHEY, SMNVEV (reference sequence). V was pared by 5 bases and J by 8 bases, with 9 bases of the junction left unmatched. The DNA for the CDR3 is TGTGCCAGCAGTACCACAGGGGGCGGGATGGAAGCTTTCTTT. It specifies CASSTTGGGMEAFF.

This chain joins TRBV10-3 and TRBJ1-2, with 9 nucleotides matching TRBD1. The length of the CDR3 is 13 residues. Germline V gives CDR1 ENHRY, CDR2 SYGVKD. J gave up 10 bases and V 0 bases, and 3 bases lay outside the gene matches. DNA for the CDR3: TGTGCCATCAGTGAGTCAGGGGACAGGGTCTACACCTTC. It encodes CAISESGDRVYTF.

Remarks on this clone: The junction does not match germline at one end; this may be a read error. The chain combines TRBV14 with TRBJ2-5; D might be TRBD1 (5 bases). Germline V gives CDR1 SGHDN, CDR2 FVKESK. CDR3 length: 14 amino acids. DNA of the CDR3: TGTGCCAGCAGCCAAGTATCCTTAGGGGCAGACTTGCACTTC. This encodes CASSQVSLGADLHF. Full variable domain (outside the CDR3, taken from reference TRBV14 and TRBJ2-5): EAGVTQFPSHSVIEKGQTVTLRCDPISGHDNLYWYRRVMGKEIKFLLHFVKESKQDESGMPNNRFLAERTGGTYSTLKVQPAELEDSGVYFCASSQVSLGADLHFGPGTRLLVL.